The rows below give T cell receptor beta chains drawn from one sample of a study of cytomegalovirus exposure and HLA in healthy donors. TCRdb's table, derived via immunoSEQ multiplex PCR, lists solely in-frame clones and lacks some. The sample holds some 250,000 clones, roughly 87% seen once. Sample: PBMCs. The receptor set was obtained from a middle-aged woman in good health and CMV-seropositive. CDR3s include the opening cysteine and the closing phenylalanine or tryptophan. The D gene is left open where the match is weak. The size of a clone is reported for some rows only, either as once, few or many, or as a class for expanded clones.

V,size,D,J,DNA,CDR3
TRBV7-2,-,-,TRBJ1-2,TGTGCCAGCAGCTTAGGGGCGTCCGGTAGCTATGGCTACACCTTC,CASSLGASGSYGYTF
TRBV6-1,-,TRBD1,TRBJ2-7,TGTGCCAGCATATACGGGACAGCCTACGAGCAGTACTTC,CASIYGTAYEQYF
TRBV10-2,-,TRBD2,TRBJ2-1,TGCGCCAGCAGTGTGCCGGGACTAGCGGGAAACAATGAGCAGTTCTTC,CASSVPGLAGNNEQFF
TRBV7-7,-,TRBD2,TRBJ2-1,TGTGCTAGCAGCCTCGGGCTAGCGGGAAACAATGAGCAGTTCTTC,CASSLGLAGNNEQFF
TRBV11-1,few,TRBD2,TRBJ2-1,TGTGCCAGCAGCTCGGGACTAGCGGGATCCAATGAGCAGTTCTTC,CASSSGLAGSNEQFF
TRBV11-3,-,TRBD2,TRBJ2-2,TGTGCCAGCAGCCCAGGGACTAGCGGGGGGGCCCGAGTCCGGGAGCTGTTTTTT,CASSPGTSGGARVRELFF
TRBV7-2,-,TRBD2,TRBJ2-6,TGTGCCAGCAGCATAGCGGGGGGGAGCTCTGGGGCCAACGTCCTGACTTTC,CASSIAGGSSGANVLTF
TRBV7-9,once,TRBD2,TRBJ2-4,TGTGCCAGCACCTCCCACGGACTAGTATTAAACATTCAGTACTTC,CASTSHGLVLNIQYF
TRBV19,-,-,TRBJ2-1,TGTGCCAGTAGTACCGCTAAGGGGTTTTACAATGAGCAGTTCTTC,CASSTAKGFYNEQFF
TRBV19,-,-,TRBJ1-1,TGTGCCAGTCGATATGGAGGGGTGAACACTGAAGCTTTCTTT,CASRYGGVNTEAFF